The T cell receptor beta chain under discussion was sequenced for a study of CD8 T cells in ankylosing spondylitis (dated 2017 in TCRdb). Looking at the study overall: The study profiled T cell receptor beta repertoires in healthy donors and ankylosing spondylitis patients to find disease-linked TCR variants. Peripheral blood was sampled, and synovial fluid was additionally collected from ankylosing spondylitis patients. The whole study cohort included over a hundred healthy donors and over 20 ankylosing spondylitis patients. The study at large found these results: A CD8+ phenotype was shown by the disease-linked clones, which were found at relatively low frequencies in peripheral blood. According to the report, matched synovial fluid samples from ankylosing spondylitis patients were significantly enriched for the disease-linked clones. Blood from ankylosing spondylitis patients appeared to be characterized by a TCR beta motif made up of under ten highly homologous amino acid variants. Some motif variants were previously reported in synovial fluid and blood of reactive arthritis patients, suggesting common disease-initiation mechanisms.

The sample was run on an Illumina HiSeq 2500. Quantitative 5'-RACE with molecular barcodes was used to prepare TCR beta libraries. The source study handled its data this way. A new computational method based on a probabilistic model of VDJ rearrangement was used to identify disease-linked TCR variants. TCRdb took the public reads, trimmed them with fastp at Q25, ran MiXCR for clone calling and kept in-frame beta chains. Here each entry gathers all rows of one CDR3 protein and keeps the most common genes and DNA. The V and J calls were determined by TCRdb, not by the authors. For this sample the table gives 240,000 or so distinct CDR3 sequences, of which around a tenth were detected only once. The biggest ten clones account for around 7% of the sample. This clonotype was counted between two and nine times. Its antigen remains undetermined. Base quality data are lacking; no much larger clone is found one base away.

V is clipped by 0 bases and J by 7 bases, and the sequence between their germline boundaries is 13 bases long. The CDR3 covers 14 residues, taking in both the cysteine and the phenylalanine. Just the 42-base CDR3 DNA is kept, in frame starting at base 1. Reading the germline V gene gives CDR1 SGHRS and CDR2 YFSETQ. The chain employs TRBV5-1 and TRBJ2-5; too little of a D gene remains to name it. The source is a male donor with ankylosing spondylitis or in good health (not recorded which). The sequenced material came from blood, either unsorted or a sorted T cell fraction (not recorded which). The nucleotides are TGCGCCAGCAGCTTGGAGGGTATTTGGTGGACCCAGTACTTC. Its translation reads: CASSLEGIWWTQYF.